This T cell receptor beta chain emerged from a study of long-term antiretroviral therapy in people with HIV. Study-wide findings and caveats: Compared with controls, HIV repertoires showed narrower CDR3 length ranges. Dominance of pre-ART expanded clones persisted, fluctuating and often declining after ART.

V lost 6 bases, J lost 2 bases, and 9 bases stayed unmatched. The CDR3 loop spans 15 amino acids. Germline V lookup: CDR1 MNHEY, CDR2 SMNVEV (reference sequence). They ran version v3.0 of the immunoSEQ assay at survey level. Profiling relied on immunoSEQ multiplex PCR, and the TCRdb table lists in-frame clones only, not all of them. The data hold some 40,000 clones, with 86% observed a single time. As regards this clone: Its antigen is not known.

The origin of this receptor is a woman aged 45-65 years with HIV. The V gene is TRBV27, the J gene TRBJ1-2; 7 bases fit TRBD1. Sequences were derived from unsorted PBMCs, sampled 1.2 years after starting antiretroviral therapy. This chain's CDR3 is CASSIAMTGNYGYTF. The CDR3 DNA is TGTGCCAGCAGCATCGCTATGACAGGGAACTATGGCTACACCTTC.